This passage covers 32 T cell receptor beta chains from one sample sequenced in a study of blood T cell repertoires in COVID-19. Produced via immunoSEQ multiplex PCR; TCRdb's table is partial and in-frame only. The top ten clones hold approximately 3.5% of a sample with around 100,000 clones, roughly 90% of them seen once. Sequenced input: peripheral blood. Receptor source: a woman aged 55-70 years with acute or convalescent COVID-19.

The chain carries TRBV11-2 and TRBJ1-2; D is perhaps TRBD1 (6 bases). CDR1 and CDR2 (germline): SGHAT, FQNNGV. V lost 3 bases and J lost 6, with 11 bases in between. CDR3 length: 13 residues. The CDR3 DNA is TGTGCCAGCAGCTTTCGGGGGGCGCATGGCTACACCTTC. Encoded protein: CASSFRGAHGYTF.

A word on this clone: An end of the junction differs from the germline gene, which may be a read error. The chain combines TRBV18 with TRBJ2-7, with 8 bases that match TRBD1. Germline CDR1 reads KGHSH; CDR2 reads LQKENI. CDR3 length equals 13 residues. The CDR3 loop reads CASSPVSGTGPLF. CDR3 coding DNA: TGTGCCAGCTCACCCGTTTCCGGGACAGGACCCCTCTTC.

The rearrangement links TRBV6-5 to TRBJ1-1; tentative D call: TRBD1 (6 bases). Trimming removed 7 bases from V and 3 bases from J, with 12 bases in between. Germline CDR1 and CDR2: MNHEY and SVGAGI. The CDR3 contains 13 residues. This CDR3 reads CASNGQRYTEAFF. CDR3 sequence (DNA): TGTGCCAGCAACGGACAGAGATACACTGAAGCTTTCTTT.

This chain joins TRBV11-2 and TRBJ1-1, with 8 nucleotides matching TRBD1. Germline V lookup: CDR1 SGHAT, CDR2 FQNNGV. There are 16 residues in the CDR3. The V segment lost 1 base and the J segment 5 bases; nucleotides outside the gene matches: 9. CDR3 DNA: TGTGCCAGCAGCTTAGGACAGGGGTTGTTGCCTACTGAAGCTTTCTTT. Amino acids: CASSLGQGLLPTEAFF.

The rearrangement uses TRBV7-9 and TRBJ1-5; no definite D call. The V end lost 5 bases, the J end lost 0 bases, and 2 bases lay between the germline ends. The CDR3 sequence is 12 residues long. Per the germline V gene, CDR1 is SEHNR and CDR2 is FQNEAQ (reference sequence). CDR3: CASSHSNQPQHF. CDR3 sequence (DNA): TGTGCCAGCAGCCATAGCAATCAGCCCCAGCATTTT.

The chain recombines TRBV7-2 with TRBJ1-6, with 7 nucleotides matching TRBD1. In germline, CDR1 is SGHTA, CDR2 FQGNSA. Unmatched junction bases numbered 9, after V lost 6 bases and J lost 7 bases. The length of the CDR3 is 15 residues. CDR3 amino acids: CASSVTGVDNSPLHF. The CDR3 nucleotides are TGTGCCAGCAGTGTTACAGGGGTCGACAATTCACCCCTCCACTTT.

As DNA, the CDR3 is TGTGCCAGCGATCTGGGGCGGAACACTGAAGCTTTCTTT. Protein sequence: CASDLGRNTEAFF. The chain is built from TRBV28 and TRBJ1-1; maybe TRBD1 (5 bases). Germline V lookup: CDR1 MDHEN, CDR2 SYDVKM. This CDR3 region has 13 residues. The V gene lost 8 bases and the J gene lost 1 base, with 11 bases spanning the gap.

The sample holds one count of this clone. V gene TRBV19 combines with J gene TRBJ1-1; no firm D call. CDR3 length: 13 amino acids. Germline V CDR1 and CDR2: LNHDA, SQIVND (reference sequence). V was trimmed by 8 bases and J by 2 bases, leaving 12 bases between them. The CDR3 loop reads CASSEAVNTEAFF. DNA for the CDR3: TGTGCCAGTTCGGAGGCGGTAAACACTGAAGCTTTCTTT.

This chain's CDR3 is CASSPIGTGVQPQHF. In nucleotides, the CDR3 is TGTGCCAGCTCACCTATTGGGACAGGGGTTCAGCCCCAGCATTTT. The rearrangement links TRBV18 to TRBJ1-5, with 10 bases lining up with TRBD1. Trimming took 3 bases from V and 6 from J; bases not matched to a gene: 5. The CDR3 has 15 amino acids. Germline values: CDR1 KGHSH, CDR2 LQKENI.

The CDR3 spells CASSFGLAGGDTQYF. The CDR3 nucleotides read TGTGCCAGCAGTTTTGGGCTAGCGGGAGGGGATACGCAGTATTTT. The chain combines TRBV27 with TRBJ2-3, with 12 bases fitting TRBD2. Germline V gives CDR1 MNHEY, CDR2 SMNVEV (reference sequence). Germline trimming cut 3 bases from V and 6 bases from J; bases unmatched to any gene: 4. The CDR3 extends over 15 amino acids.

The rearrangement joins TRBV4-1 to TRBJ1-1; D gene uncertain. Trimming cost V 0 bases and J 8 bases, with 10 bases left between them. The CDR3 runs to 13 residues. The germline CDR1 and CDR2 sequences are MGHRA and YSYEKL. CDR3 residues: CASSQDSGFEAFF. CDR3 in DNA: TGCGCCAGCAGCCAAGATAGCGGGTTCGAAGCTTTCTTT.

The rearrangement joins TRBV5-5 to TRBJ1-1, with 9 positions matching TRBD1. V was pared by 3 bases and J by 11 bases, with 8 bases of the junction left unmatched. This CDR3 region has 13 residues. The V gene's germline CDR1 is SGHKS and CDR2 YYEKEE (reference sequence). The CDR3 DNA reads as TGTGCCAGCAGCTCTCGGACAGGGGTAGAGGCTTTCTTT. This sequence encodes CASSSRTGVEAFF.

The V gene is TRBV19, the J gene TRBJ2-1; 9 bases line up with TRBD1. V was pared by 5 bases and J by 4 bases, with 9 bases of the junction left unmatched. The CDR3 covers 16 residues. The germline CDR1 and CDR2 sequences are LNHDA and SQIVND (reference sequence). The CDR3 region is CASSVPGQGKYNEQFF. Here the CDR3 DNA reads TGTGCCAGTAGTGTCCCGGGACAGGGCAAGTACAATGAGCAGTTCTTC.

This chain links TRBV29-1 with TRBJ1-2; 7 bases align to TRBD1. The CDR3 covers 13 residues. V was pared by 0 bases and J by 4 bases, with 2 bases of the junction left unmatched. CDR1 and CDR2 (germline): SQVTM, ANQGSEA. The chain's CDR3 is CSVEDRDSYGYTF. CDR3 in DNA: TGCAGCGTTGAAGACCGGGACAGCTATGGCTACACCTTC. The variable domain in full, completed from reference TRBV29-1 and TRBJ1-2, reads SAVISQKPSRDICQRGTSLTIQCQVDSQVTMMFWYRQQPGQSLTLIATANQGSEATYESGFVIDKFPISRPNLTFSTLTVSNMSPEDSSIYLCSVEDRDSYGYTFGSGTRLTVV.

In DNA, the CDR3 is TGTGCCAGCTCACCACAAGGACTGAACAATGAGCAGTTCTTC. This codes for CASSPQGLNNEQFF. The chain carries TRBV18 and TRBJ2-1, with a weak D call TRBD2 (5 bases). There are 14 residues in the CDR3. In germline, CDR1 is KGHSH, CDR2 LQKENI. V gave up 1 base and J gave up 5 bases, with 9 bases separating them.

This clone was detected only a few times. The chain uses TRBV30 and TRBJ2-5; 7 nucleotides line up with TRBD1. With 2 bases clipped from V and 7 bases from J, the junction kept 10 bases outside the gene matches. The germline CDR1 and CDR2 sequences are GTSNPN and SVGIG (reference sequence). The CDR3 covers 14 residues. The CDR3 DNA reads TGTGCCTGGAGTATCTGGGGACAGCTCGGGACCCAGTACTTC. Translated: CAWSIWGQLGTQYF.

The chain couples TRBV5-1 to TRBJ1-6; D may be TRBD1 (5 bases). The CDR3 covers 14 residues. The germline V gene encodes CDR1 SGHRS and CDR2 YFSETQ. Deletions cut 0 bases from V and 5 bases from J, with 6 bases between. The CDR3 DNA reads TGCGCCAGCAGCTTGGCAGGGAATAATTCACCCCTCCACTTT. Protein sequence: CASSLAGNNSPLHF.

This chain uses TRBV5-6 with TRBJ2-5; D possibly corresponds to TRBD2 (5 bases). Trimming took off 4 bases at V and 2 bases at J, with 9 bases between the two ends. This CDR3 region has 13 residues. Germline lookup yields CDR1 SGHDT and CDR2 YYEEEE. CDR3 sequence: CASSPPGQETQYF. The DNA for the CDR3 is TGTGCCAGCAGCCCGCCGGGACAAGAGACCCAGTACTTC.

This clone was seen only once. The chain is built from TRBV20-1 and TRBJ2-4; D is possibly TRBD1 (5 bases). This CDR3 comprises 11 residues. Germline assignment: CDR1 DFQATT and CDR2 SNEGSKA (reference sequence). Trimming removed 1 base from V and 15 bases from J, with 13 bases in between. CDR3 amino acids: CSARVQGGMYF. Written as DNA, the CDR3 is TGCAGTGCTAGAGTTCAGGGTGGGATGTACTTC.

This clone was observed a handful of times. This sequence joins TRBV7-9 and TRBJ1-3; D may be TRBD1 (6 bases). V lost 2 bases and J lost 0, with 14 bases in between. The CDR3 has 17 residues. Germline lookup yields CDR1 SEHNR and CDR2 FQNEAQ (reference sequence). In DNA, the CDR3 is TGTGCCAGCAGCTTATATCAGGAAGGGGGCTCTGGAAACACCATATATTTT. Amino acids: CASSLYQEGGSGNTIYF.

This chain joins TRBV6-5 and TRBJ2-7; tentatively, D is TRBD1 (7 bases). Germline lookup yields CDR1 MNHEY and CDR2 SVGAGI. This CDR3 is 15 amino acids long. V was cut by 2 bases and J by 5 bases, with 16 bases left in between. CDR3 in amino acids: CASSYSPRGVDEQYF. For the CDR3, the DNA is TGTGCCAGCAGTTACAGCCCCAGGGGGGTCGACGAGCAGTACTTC.

The V and J genes are TRBV28 and TRBJ2-1; no reliable D call. The germline V and J ends were trimmed by 7 bases and 8 bases, with 12 bases remaining between them. This CDR3 region has 12 residues. Germline-derived CDR1 and CDR2 are MDHEN and SYDVKM. CDR3 coding DNA: TGTGCCAGCACCCCCTCCCGGGATGAGCAGTTCTTC. Translating it yields CASTPSRDEQFF.

The chain links TRBV11-3 to TRBJ2-2; D is possibly TRBD1 (5 bases). This CDR3 comprises 15 residues. With 5 bases removed from V and 7 bases from J, the gap between germline ends came to 17 bases. The germline gives CDR1 SGHNT, CDR2 YENEEA. CDR3: CASSTRQTYSGELFF. The CDR3, as DNA: TGTGCCAGCAGCACGCGACAGACCTACAGCGGGGAGCTGTTTTTT.

The chain links TRBV6-5 to TRBJ1-1; D gene unclear. From germline, CDR1 is MNHEY and CDR2 SVGAGI. Trimming took 2 bases from V and 3 from J, leaving 7 bases between them. This CDR3 has 13 residues. The CDR3 sequence: CASSYERDTEAFF. Written as DNA, the CDR3 is TGTGCCAGCAGTTACGAGAGAGACACTGAAGCTTTCTTT.

The rearrangement uses TRBV10-3 and TRBJ1-1; 9 positions match TRBD1. Germline V CDR1 and CDR2: ENHRY, SYGVKD. Trimming removed 11 bases from V and 1 base from J; junction bases left unmatched: 5. CDR3 size: 13 residues. CDR3 nucleotides: TGTGCCGGGAGGGACAGGGAGAACACTGAAGCTTTCTTT. Its translation is CAGRDRENTEAFF.

J is TRBJ1-5 and V is TRBV5-1, with 7 bases that match TRBD1. The CDR3 extends over 15 amino acids. J lost 4 bases, V lost 2 bases, and 6 bases had no gene match. CDR1 is SGHRS, CDR2 YFSETQ, per germline. CDR3 DNA: TGCGCCAGCAGCTTAGGGACAGCAGATAATCAGCCCCAGCATTTT. Residues: CASSLGTADNQPQHF.

The rearrangement links TRBV2 to TRBJ2-5, with D hard to call. This CDR3 region has 11 residues. V was cut by 1 base and J by 8 bases, with 5 bases left in between. Germline-derived CDR1 and CDR2 are SNHLY and FYNNEI. CDR3 sequence: CASSEGATQYF. Here the CDR3 DNA reads TGTGCCAGCAGTGAAGGGGCTACCCAGTACTTC. Supplemented by reference TRBV2 and TRBJ2-5, the full variable domain reads EPEVTQTPSHQVTQMGQEVILRCVPISNHLYFYWYRQILGQKVEFLVSFYNNEISEKSEIFDDQFSVERPDGSNFTLKIRSTKLEDSAMYFCASSEGATQYFGPGTRLLVL.

The chain joins TRBV10-3 to TRBJ2-1; 9 bases map to TRBD2. The V gene's germline CDR1 is ENHRY and CDR2 SYGVKD. V gave up 3 bases and J gave up 9 bases; unmatched junction bases: 6. There are 14 residues in the CDR3. The CDR3 DNA follows: TGTGCCATCAGTGAAGAGCGGGAGGTAACTGAGCAGTTCTTC. Translation gives CAISEEREVTEQFF.

CDR3 amino acids: CASSFAGGNEQFF. CDR3 nucleotide sequence: TGTGCCAGCAGCTTCGCAGGGGGAAATGAGCAGTTCTTC. The gene calls are TRBV7-9 and TRBJ2-1; 7 bases are a match to TRBD1. The junction had 3 bases not matched to a gene; V was cut back by 3 bases and J by 7 bases. Germline CDR1 SEHNR, CDR2 FQNEAQ (reference sequence). This CDR3 contains 13 residues.

The rearrangement links TRBV28 to TRBJ1-2; a possible D gene is TRBD1 (5 bases). Between the trimmed V and J ends, which lost 1 base and 2 bases, there was a span of 8 bases. The CDR3 contains 14 residues. The germline CDR1 and CDR2 sequences are MDHEN and SYDVKM. The CDR3 loop reads CASSLSTANYGYTF. CDR3 coding DNA: TGTGCCAGCAGTTTATCGACAGCCAACTATGGCTACACCTTC.

Here the CDR3 DNA reads TGTGCCAGCAGCCAAGTGGCGGGGTACAATGAGCAGTTCTTC. Translation gives CASSQVAGYNEQFF. The chain joins TRBV7-3 to TRBJ2-1; D might be TRBD2 (6 bases). Germline V gene lookup returns CDR1 SGHTA and CDR2 FQGTGA. Trimming pared 5 bases from V and 4 bases from J, leaving 12 bases between. The CDR3 covers 14 residues.

V and J are TRBV11-2 and TRBJ2-3, with 8 positions matching TRBD2. Unmatched junction bases numbered 4, after V lost 1 base and J lost 4 bases. The CDR3 consists of 15 residues. Germline V lookup: CDR1 SGHAT, CDR2 FQNNGV. The CDR3 DNA reads TGTGCCAGCAGCTTAGCGGGAGGGCCGGCAGATACGCAGTATTTT. Translated, it gives CASSLAGGPADTQYF. Full variable domain (outside the CDR3, taken from reference TRBV11-2 and TRBJ2-3): EAGVAQSPRYKIIEKRQSVAFWCNPISGHATLYWYQQILGQGPKLLIQFQNNGVVDDSQLPKDRFSAERLKGVDSTLKIQPAKLEDSAVYLCASSLAGGPADTQYFGPGTRLTVL.